A selection of T cell receptor beta chains follows, all from one sample in a study of T cell responses to AZD1222 COVID-19 vaccine. Only in-frame clones appear in the TCRdb table, and some are missing; sequencing was by immunoSEQ multiplex PCR. The table lists almost 70,000 clones, less than 90% of them singletons. The material was peripheral blood, obtained 28 days after the second AZD1222 dose. These receptors all come from an adult who received the AZD1222 COVID-19 vaccine. Both conserved end residues are part of each CDR3. D genes are given only for firm matches. Not all rows give a size; the values are once, few, many and, for expanded clones, a class.

v_gene: TRBV5-3
abundance: -
j_gene: TRBJ1-2
d_gene: -
CDR3nt: TGTGCCAGAAGCTGTGGACAGCACCTGATAAACTATGGCTACACCTTC
CDR3aa: CARSCGQHLINYGYTF

v_gene: TRBV5-1
abundance: -
j_gene: TRBJ2-5
d_gene: -
CDR3nt: TGCGCCAGCAGGGGACAGCGGGGGCCTGGAGAGACCCAGTACTTC
CDR3aa: CASRGQRGPGETQYF

v_gene: TRBV29-1
abundance: -
j_gene: TRBJ1-5
d_gene: -
CDR3nt: TGCAGCGTTGAAGTTCAGGGACAGCCCCAGCATTTT
CDR3aa: CSVEVQGQPQHF

v_gene: TRBV10-3
abundance: -
j_gene: TRBJ2-7
d_gene: TRBD1
CDR3nt: TGTGCCATCACCCCGGGACAGGGGCGCGACGAGCAGTACTTC
CDR3aa: CAITPGQGRDEQYF

v_gene: TRBV18
abundance: -
j_gene: TRBJ1-4
d_gene: -
CDR3nt: TGTGCCAGCTCACCATCAGGGGTTGAAAAACTGTTTTTT
CDR3aa: CASSPSGVEKLFF

v_gene: TRBV2
abundance: once
j_gene: TRBJ2-1
d_gene: -
CDR3nt: TGTGCCAGCAGTGGACAGTCGTTGGCTGAGCAGTTCTTC
CDR3aa: CASSGQSLAEQFF

v_gene: TRBV18
abundance: -
j_gene: TRBJ1-4
d_gene: -
CDR3nt: TGTGCCAGCTCCGGACAGCGAATTGGGGCTAATGAAAAACTGTTTTTT
CDR3aa: CASSGQRIGANEKLFF

v_gene: TRBV6-5
abundance: few
j_gene: TRBJ1-3
d_gene: -
CDR3nt: TGTGCCAGCAGCCCCGGGGGGACTGGAAACACCATATATTTT
CDR3aa: CASSPGGTGNTIYF

v_gene: TRBV18
abundance: -
j_gene: TRBJ2-7
d_gene: -
CDR3nt: TGTGCCAGCTCACCCCGACAGGCCCTCAACGAGCAGTACTTC
CDR3aa: CASSPRQALNEQYF

v_gene: TRBV7-9
abundance: -
j_gene: TRBJ2-3
d_gene: TRBD2
CDR3nt: TGTGCCAGCAGCTTGACTAGCGGGAGGGCCACAGATACGCAGTATTTT
CDR3aa: CASSLTSGRATDTQYF

v_gene: TRBV20-1
abundance: -
j_gene: TRBJ1-2
d_gene: -
CDR3nt: TGCAGTGCTTCCTCCACTTATGGCTACACCTTC
CDR3aa: CSASSTYGYTF

v_gene: TRBV6-5
abundance: -
j_gene: TRBJ1-1
d_gene: -
CDR3nt: TGTGCCAGCAGTTTCAGTCTGAGTGGGGACACTGAAGCTTTCTTT
CDR3aa: CASSFSLSGDTEAFF

v_gene: TRBV7-2
abundance: -
j_gene: TRBJ1-1
d_gene: -
CDR3nt: TGTGCCAGCAGCTCTGGGCCCCCGAACACTGAAGCTTTCTTT
CDR3aa: CASSSGPPNTEAFF